Listed here is a single TCR beta chain. This record comes from a study of blood T cell repertoires in COVID-19. In the study overall: The United States, Italy and Spain were the sources of the acute and convalescent COVID-19 samples. PBMCs, B-cell-depleted T cells, or T cells provided the cDNA or gDNA that made up the material.

Under the authors' procedure: Estimates of nucleated cell counts were drawn from the amplification of reference gene primers. The method was immunoSEQ multiplex PCR; TCRdb's version includes in-frame clones alone and lacks a portion of them. That table furnishes V, J and clone size, whereas the DNA furnished D and trimming. The sample yields 200,000 to 300,000 clones, around nine tenths seen once. Germline V gene sequence: CDR1 SGHDT, CDR2 YYEEEE. V was trimmed by 4 bases and J by 2 bases, leaving 12 bases between them. The CDR3 sequence is 14 residues long. The sample was peripheral blood. The origin of this receptor is a man aged 35-49 years who had recovered from COVID-19. The gene calls are TRBV5-6 and TRBJ1-2; tentatively, D is TRBD1 (6 bases). For the CDR3, the DNA is TGTGCCAGCAGCCTACAGGGATCGAACTATGGCTACACCTTC. It codes for CASSLQGSNYGYTF.